This TCR beta chain was sequenced during a study of Graves' ophthalmopathy and Graves' hyperthyroidism. Overall study results and limits: Ophthalmopathy and stable hyperthyroidism were discriminated by a 13-signature model, with 87.88% sensitivity and about 76% specificity. Blood also contained most of the expanded thyroid clonotypes above 0.001 frequency.

On this clonotype: Its antigen remains unknown.

RNA served as the template for amplifying TCR beta CDR3 regions. An opening RT-PCR round employed HTBI primers and preceded a second-round multiplex PCR. Using its own MiXCR run on the multiplex PCR reads, TCRdb lists one record per CDR3 protein. The repertoire holds approximately 480,000 distinct CDR3 sequences, with roughly an eighth as singletons. The starting material, approximately 9.7 ml of fresh peripheral blood, provided the PBMCs. CDR3 size: 15 residues. Looked up from germline, CDR1 is KGHDR and CDR2 is SFDVKD. The V gene end was trimmed by 2 bases and the J gene end by 6 bases; junction bases not matched to a gene: 5.

Source material: blood. This TCR was recovered from a woman aged 30 to 39 with Graves' ophthalmopathy. J is TRBJ2-7 and V is TRBV24-1; 11 bases are shared with TRBD1. The CDR3 protein is CATSDYRDRGSEQYF. The DNA for the CDR3 is TGTGCCACCAGTGATTACCGGGACAGGGGGAGCGAGCAGTACTTC.